A single sample gave rise to the 28 T cell receptor beta chains below, sequenced in a study of early stage breast cancer tumors. Libraries were prepared by immunoSEQ multiplex PCR; TCRdb keeps only in-frame clonotypes and omits some of them. The sample lists fewer than 75,000 clones, around three quarters occurring once. Sequencing was performed on blood. The receptor set was obtained from a young adult with breast cancer.

V usage is TRBV4-2 and J usage is TRBJ2-7; 10 bases map to TRBD2. The CDR3 sequence is 18 residues long. Germline V gene lookup returns CDR1 LGHNA and CDR2 YNFKEQ. Trimming at V came to 1 base and at J to 3 bases, leaving 12 bases not matched to a gene. CDR3 nucleotide sequence: TGTGCCAGCAGCCAAGTCCCAGCGGGAGGGCCTAATTTCTACGAGCAGTACTTC. This translates into CASSQVPAGGPNFYEQYF.

The chain is built from TRBV4-1 and TRBJ1-2; 10 bases line up with TRBD1. CDR1 and CDR2 (germline): MGHRA, YSYEKL. The V segment lost 2 bases and the J segment 5 bases; nucleotides outside the gene matches: 2. The CDR3 covers 14 residues. The chain's CDR3 is CASSQWTGGYGYTF. The CDR3 DNA is TGCGCCAGCAGCCAATGGACAGGGGGGTATGGCTACACCTTC.

The chain uses TRBV4-2 and TRBJ2-1, with D possibly being TRBD2 (7 bases). The CDR3 is 12 residues long. V was trimmed by 4 bases and J by 10 bases, leaving 11 bases between them. The germline gives CDR1 LGHNA, CDR2 YNFKEQ. Written as DNA, the CDR3 is TGTGCCAGCAGCCGGGGAGGGGGAGAGCAGTTCTTC. This gives the protein CASSRGGGEQFF.

This chain uses TRBV18 with TRBJ1-6; possibly TRBD1 for D (6 bases). Trimming took off 2 bases at V and 7 bases at J, with 6 bases between the two ends. The CDR3 is 13 amino acids. Germline-derived CDR1 and CDR2 are KGHSH and LQKENI. Here the CDR3 reads CASSPTGNSPLHF. In DNA, the CDR3 is TGTGCCAGCTCACCAACAGGGAATTCACCCCTCCACTTT.

Comments on this clone: At one end, the junction sequence differs from germline, possibly due to a read error. The rearrangement joins TRBV7-2 to TRBJ2-7; TRBD1 might be the D (5 bases). CDR3 size: 13 residues. Looked up from germline, CDR1 is SGHTA and CDR2 is FQGNSA. CDR3 in amino acids: CASSSADRPPSHF. CDR3 coding DNA: TGTGCCAGCAGCTCAGCCGACAGACCCCCTTCACACTTC.

This clone was observed a single time. The rearrangement joins TRBV6-6 to TRBJ1-3; no firm D call. V was cut by 5 bases and J by 2 bases, with 4 bases left in between. The germline CDR1 and CDR2 sequences are MNHNY and SVGAGI (reference sequence). This CDR3 region has 12 residues. CDR3 DNA sequence: TGTGCCAGCAGTACCACTGGAAACACCATATATTTT. Translated, it gives CASSTTGNTIYF.

The rearrangement joins TRBV29-1 to TRBJ1-1; 7 bases fit TRBD1. From germline, CDR1 is SQVTM and CDR2 ANQGSEA. The junction had 12 bases not matched to a gene; V was cut back by 7 bases and J by 1 base. The CDR3 spans 15 residues. CDR3 sequence: CSAPGQQGGNTEAFF. CDR3 bases: TGCAGCGCACCAGGACAGCAGGGGGGGAACACTGAAGCTTTCTTT. Variable domain in full (rest from reference TRBV29-1 and TRBJ1-1): SAVISQKPSRDICQRGTSLTIQCQVDSQVTMMFWYRQQPGQSLTLIATANQGSEATYESGFVIDKFPISRPNLTFSTLTVSNMSPEDSSIYLCSAPGQQGGNTEAFFGQGTRLTVV.

V usage is TRBV7-9 and J usage is TRBJ2-3; 8 nucleotides agree with TRBD2. The CDR3 loop spans 16 amino acids. V shed 5 bases, J shed 0 bases, and the junction held 7 bases outside the gene matches. The germline gives CDR1 SEHNR, CDR2 FQNEAQ (reference sequence). The CDR3 spells CASSDKAGESTDTQYF. CDR3 DNA: TGTGCCAGCAGCGACAAAGCGGGAGAGAGCACAGATACGCAGTATTTT.

This clone is a singleton in its sample. V usage is TRBV30 and J usage is TRBJ2-3; D uncertain. The CDR3 is 14 amino acids. Trimming removed 0 bases at V and 2 bases at J, with 9 bases between. Germline-derived CDR1 and CDR2 are GTSNPN and SVGIG (reference sequence). The CDR3 DNA follows: TGTGCCTGGAGTGTAGGCATCAACACAGATACGCAGTATTTT. Translation: CAWSVGINTDTQYF. Full variable domain (remainder filled in from reference TRBV30 and TRBJ2-3): SQTIHQWPATLVQPVGSPLSLECTVEGTSNPNLYWYRQAAGRGLQLLFYSVGIGQISSEVPQNLSASRPQDRQFILSSKKLLLSDSGFYLCAWSVGINTDTQYFGPGTRLTVL.

The chain combines TRBV19 with TRBJ2-5, with D possibly called TRBD1 or TRBD2 (5 bases each). The CDR3 spans 15 residues. CDR1 and CDR2 from the germline V gene are LNHDA and SQIVND (reference sequence). V lost 0 bases to trimming and J lost 2 bases, with 10 bases between them. The CDR3 is CASSIDGTTQETQYF. In nucleotides, the CDR3 is TGTGCCAGTAGTATAGACGGGACGACTCAAGAGACCCAGTACTTC. The variable domain in full, with the rest retrieved from reference TRBV19 and TRBJ2-5, is DGGITQSPKYLFRKEGQNVTLSCEQNLNHDAMYWYRQDPGQGLRLIYYSQIVNDFQKGDIAEGYSVSREKKESFPLTVTSAQKNPTAFYLCASSIDGTTQETQYFGPGTRLLVL.

The V gene is TRBV4-3, the J gene TRBJ2-3, with a tentative D call TRBD2 (5 bases). Germline V gene lookup returns CDR1 LGHNA and CDR2 YSLEER. This CDR3 contains 18 residues. V was shortened by 0 bases and J by 4 bases, with 20 bases between the two germline ends. The DNA of the CDR3 is TGCGCCAGCAGCCAAGAAGTCTGGAGCGGATATTACCCAGATACGCAGTATTTT. This translates into CASSQEVWSGYYPDTQYF.

J is TRBJ1-1 and V is TRBV6-5, with a possible D match to TRBD1 (5 bases). This CDR3 has 13 amino acids. Trimming left V 10 bases short and J 1 base short, with 13 bases between. The germline V gene has CDR1 MNHEY and CDR2 SVGAGI. CDR3 sequence: CATKGTENTEAFF. For the CDR3, the DNA is TGTGCCACTAAGGGGACGGAGAACACTGAAGCTTTCTTT.

The CDR3 region is CASSTSGSTDTQYF. The CDR3 DNA is TGTGCCAGCAGTACTAGCGGGAGCACAGATACGCAGTATTTT. The gene calls are TRBV6-5 and TRBJ2-3; 9 bases map to TRBD2. Per germline, CDR1 MNHEY and CDR2 SVGAGI. Losses at the gene ends were 5 bases for V and 0 bases for J; bases not matched to a gene: 0. The CDR3 runs 14 residues.

This clone was observed a handful of times. The CDR3 sequence is CASSEGRDQPQHF. The CDR3 nucleotides are TGTGCCAGCTCAGAAGGGAGGGATCAGCCCCAGCATTTT. The J gene is TRBJ1-5, the V gene TRBV18; D remains ambiguous. CDR3 length equals 13 residues. Germline V gene sequence: CDR1 KGHSH, CDR2 LQKENI. V was trimmed by 5 bases and J by 5 bases, leaving 10 bases between them.

V gene TRBV2 combines with J gene TRBJ1-1; D is ambiguous. The CDR3 contains 14 residues. CDR1 and CDR2 (germline): SNHLY, FYNNEI. The V and J ends lost 7 bases and 1 base respectively, with 13 bases between them. CDR3 loop: CASILPWENTEAFF. The CDR3 nucleotides read TGTGCCAGCATCCTTCCCTGGGAGAACACTGAAGCTTTCTTT.

V and J are TRBV12-5 and TRBJ2-7; 12 bases match TRBD1. The CDR3 has 15 residues. Trimming cost V 1 base and J 7 bases; bases outside gene matches: 5. CDR1 is LGHNT and CDR2 is FRNRAP in the germline V gene. The chain's CDR3 is CASGLAGTGGREQYF. As DNA, the CDR3 is TGTGCTAGTGGTTTGGCCGGGACAGGGGGCAGGGAGCAGTACTTC.

This clone came up a few times. CDR3 residues: CSARSWEQFF. The CDR3 DNA is TGCAGTGCACGAAGTTGGGAGCAGTTCTTC. The J gene is TRBJ2-1, the V gene TRBV20-1; D ambiguous. The CDR3 loop spans 10 amino acids. The V gene's germline CDR1 is DFQATT and CDR2 SNEGSKA (reference sequence). Trimming stripped 6 bases from V and 10 bases from J, with 10 bases between.

This clone has only one observation. This chain links TRBV2 with TRBJ1-2; no firm D call. The CDR3 covers 13 residues. Germline V gene sequence: CDR1 SNHLY, CDR2 FYNNEI. V was clipped by 6 bases and J by 1 base, with 9 bases between them. The DNA for the CDR3 is TGTGCCAGCAGGGGTGACCATAACTATGGCTACACCTTC. Translating gives CASRGDHNYGYTF.

The rearrangement links TRBV6-5 to TRBJ2-1, with D possibly TRBD2 on 5 matching bases. Trimming shortened V by 0 bases and J by 6 bases, and 12 bases separated the two germline ends. Germline V gene lookup returns CDR1 MNHEY and CDR2 SVGAGI. The CDR3 loop spans 15 amino acids. The CDR3 coding sequence is TGTGCCAGCAGTTACTCCACGAGAAGCGGCAATGAGCAGTTCTTC. It codes for CASSYSTRSGNEQFF.

This clone was seen a few times. This rearrangement joins TRBV7-3 to TRBJ1-1, with D perhaps matching TRBD1 (6 bases). The germline V gene has CDR1 SGHTA and CDR2 FQGTGA. Trimming removed 1 base at V and 4 bases at J, with 25 bases between. The CDR3 runs 19 residues. CDR3 loop: CASSLIRPTEGGNGTEAFF. As DNA, the CDR3 is TGTGCCAGCAGCTTAATTCGCCCTACGGAGGGGGGGAATGGCACTGAAGCTTTCTTT.

This chain links TRBV19 with TRBJ2-2; D call uncertain. The CDR3 runs to 11 residues. V was pared by 7 bases and J by 5 bases, with 5 bases between. From germline, CDR1 is LNHDA and CDR2 SQIVND (reference sequence). The chain's CDR3 is CASTLTGELFF. CDR3 bases: TGTGCCAGTACGTTAACCGGGGAGCTGTTTTTT.

The V gene is TRBV10-3, the J gene TRBJ2-1, with a weak D call TRBD2 (5 bases). CDR1 ENHRY and CDR2 SYGVKD come from the germline V gene. V was trimmed by 5 bases and J by 8 bases, leaving 16 bases between them. The CDR3 sequence is 14 residues long. CDR3 nucleotide sequence: TGTGCCATCAGTAGGACTTTACTCGAGGATGAGCAGTTCTTC. Protein sequence: CAISRTLLEDEQFF.

The chain has TRBV5-5 and TRBJ2-5, with 10 bases lining up with TRBD2. J gave up 0 bases and V 0 bases, and 2 bases lay outside the gene matches. The CDR3 spans 16 residues. Germline CDR1 and CDR2: SGHKS and YYEKEE (reference sequence). The CDR3 DNA reads as TGTGCCAGCAGCTTGGGACTAGCGGGCTACCAAGAGACCCAGTACTTC. This encodes CASSLGLAGYQETQYF. Complete variable domain (other parts from reference TRBV5-5 and TRBJ2-5): DAGVTQSPTHLIKTRGQQVTLRCSPISGHKSVSWYQQVLGQGPQFIFQYYEKEERGRGNFPDRFSARQFPNYSSELNVNALLLGDSALYLCASSLGLAGYQETQYFGPGTRLLVL.

The rearrangement uses TRBV4-1 and TRBJ2-1, with TRBD2 matching over 8 bases. V lost 4 bases, J lost 4 bases, and 6 bases stayed unmatched. Looked up from germline, CDR1 is MGHRA and CDR2 is YSYEKL. This CDR3 is built from 15 residues. CDR3 coding DNA: TGCGCCAGCAGCCGCGGGCTAGCGGGTTACAATGAGCAGTTCTTC. Translation: CASSRGLAGYNEQFF.

This chain links TRBV2 with TRBJ2-5; D unclear. V gave up 7 bases and J gave up 4 bases, with 10 bases separating them. This CDR3 region has 12 residues. The germline gives CDR1 SNHLY, CDR2 FYNNEI. The CDR3 here is CASTSDVETQYF. CDR3 in DNA: TGTGCCAGCACCAGTGATGTAGAGACCCAGTACTTC.

This sequence joins TRBV7-6 and TRBJ1-5, with D unresolved. The CDR3 is made up of 13 amino acids. V lost 1 base, J lost 5 bases, and 6 bases lay in between. Germline V gene lookup returns CDR1 SGHVS and CDR2 FNYEAQ. CDR3 nucleotide sequence: TGTGCCAGCAGCTTAGTCGGGGATCAGCCCCAGCATTTT. Its protein is CASSLVGDQPQHF.

The CDR3, as DNA: TGTGCCAGCAGCCTCAGCGGGACTAGCGGGAAAGGGCTCTCCTACGAGCAGTACTTC. It is translated as CASSLSGTSGKGLSYEQYF. V is TRBV7-2 and J is TRBJ2-7; 13 nucleotides match TRBD2. V lost 5 bases, J lost 0 bases, and 13 bases stayed unmatched. The CDR3 has 19 amino acids. Per the germline V gene, CDR1 is SGHTA and CDR2 is FQGNSA.

Here the CDR3 DNA reads TGTGCCAGCAGCCCACTCAGGACGGTTAACTATGGCTACACCTTC. Amino acid sequence: CASSPLRTVNYGYTF. The chain combines TRBV9 with TRBJ1-2; D gene uncertain. V was shortened by 4 bases and J by 1 base, with 14 bases between the two germline ends. Germline V gives CDR1 SGDLS, CDR2 YYNGEE. The length of the CDR3 is 15 residues.